This TCR beta chain appears in the sequencing data of a study of T cell changes during pregnancy in multiple sclerosis. V lost 7 bases to trimming and J lost 4 bases; unmatched junction nucleotides: 4. Germline lookup yields CDR1 SGDLS and CDR2 YYNGEE. CDR3 length: 14 amino acids. TCRdb keeps only in-frame clones here, not all; method: immunoSEQ multiplex PCR. The sample includes about 84,000 clones, less than 95% seen only once; the top ten take 2.5%. This chain links TRBV9 with TRBJ2-1, with 11 positions matching TRBD2. The sample was peripheral blood, taken in the third trimester of pregnancy. This sequence originates from a female donor with multiple sclerosis, enrolled in a pregnancy study. CDR3 in amino acids: CASGTSGGYNEQFF. The CDR3 DNA reads TGTGCCAGCGGTACTAGCGGGGGATACAATGAGCAGTTCTTC.